This note documents a single TCR beta chain sequence. Other DNA variants within this sample encode the same CDR3. The sample originates from a study of shared clonotypes between healthy human individuals. On the study more broadly: Researchers drew samples from a couple of women and three men aged 18 to 49.

Repertoires were generated with immunoSEQ multiplex PCR, while TCRdb's copy carries only in-frame clones and drops some. The sample consists of some 800,000 clones, 92% of them appearing once. Naive-designated CD8 cells lacked CD45RO, were positively enriched for CCR7, and omitted terminally differentiated effector memory CD45RA+ cells. Healthy adults negative for HIV, lacking recent acute infections or vaccinations, served as donors. Germline V gene lookup returns CDR1 GTSNPN and CDR2 SVGIG (reference sequence). J lost 3 bases, V lost 0 bases, and 1 base had no gene match. This CDR3 has 14 amino acids.

The chain uses TRBV30 and TRBJ2-7; 11 bases fit TRBD1. Source material: naive CD8+ T cells sorted from blood. The origin of this receptor is a man in his thirties or forties in good health. CDR3 in DNA: TGTGCCTGGAGTGTAGGGACAGGGGGCTACGAGCAGTACTTC. The encoded protein is CAWSVGTGGYEQYF.